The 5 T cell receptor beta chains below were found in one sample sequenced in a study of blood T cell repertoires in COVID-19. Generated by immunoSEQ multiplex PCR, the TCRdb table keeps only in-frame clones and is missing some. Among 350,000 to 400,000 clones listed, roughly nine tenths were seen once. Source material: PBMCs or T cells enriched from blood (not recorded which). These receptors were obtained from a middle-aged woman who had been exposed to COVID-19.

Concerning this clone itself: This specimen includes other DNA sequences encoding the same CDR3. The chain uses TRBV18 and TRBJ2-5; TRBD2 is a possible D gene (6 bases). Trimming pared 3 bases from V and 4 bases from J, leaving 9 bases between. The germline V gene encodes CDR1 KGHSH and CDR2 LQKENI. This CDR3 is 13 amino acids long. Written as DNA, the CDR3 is TGTGCCAGCTCACCTGGGGGAGGAGAGACCCAGTACTTC. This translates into CASSPGGGETQYF.

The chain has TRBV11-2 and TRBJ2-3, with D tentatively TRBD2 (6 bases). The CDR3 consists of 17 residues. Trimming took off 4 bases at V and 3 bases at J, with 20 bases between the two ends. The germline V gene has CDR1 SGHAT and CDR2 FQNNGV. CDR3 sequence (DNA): TGTGCCAGCAGCTCCGGGAGAGGGGAGTTTGGGACAGATACGCAGTATTTT. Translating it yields CASSSGRGEFGTDTQYF.

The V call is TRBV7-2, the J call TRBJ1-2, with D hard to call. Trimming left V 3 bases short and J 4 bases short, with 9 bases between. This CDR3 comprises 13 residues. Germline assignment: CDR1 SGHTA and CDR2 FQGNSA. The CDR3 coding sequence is TGTGCCAGCAGCTTTATGAGCCTCTATGGCTACACCTTC. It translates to CASSFMSLYGYTF.

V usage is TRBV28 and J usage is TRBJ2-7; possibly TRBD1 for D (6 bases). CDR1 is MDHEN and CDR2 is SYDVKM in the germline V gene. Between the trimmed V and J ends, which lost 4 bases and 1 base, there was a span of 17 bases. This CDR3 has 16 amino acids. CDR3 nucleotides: TGTGCCAGCAGTTCCCCGCAGGGGTGGAGGTCCTACGAGCAGTACTTC. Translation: CASSSPQGWRSYEQYF.

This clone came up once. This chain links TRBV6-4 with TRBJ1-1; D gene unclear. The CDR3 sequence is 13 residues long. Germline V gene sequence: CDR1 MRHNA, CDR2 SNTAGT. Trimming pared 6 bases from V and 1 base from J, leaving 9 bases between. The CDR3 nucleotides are TGTGCCAGCAGCTTGAAGAGGAACACTGAAGCTTTCTTT. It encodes CASSLKRNTEAFF.